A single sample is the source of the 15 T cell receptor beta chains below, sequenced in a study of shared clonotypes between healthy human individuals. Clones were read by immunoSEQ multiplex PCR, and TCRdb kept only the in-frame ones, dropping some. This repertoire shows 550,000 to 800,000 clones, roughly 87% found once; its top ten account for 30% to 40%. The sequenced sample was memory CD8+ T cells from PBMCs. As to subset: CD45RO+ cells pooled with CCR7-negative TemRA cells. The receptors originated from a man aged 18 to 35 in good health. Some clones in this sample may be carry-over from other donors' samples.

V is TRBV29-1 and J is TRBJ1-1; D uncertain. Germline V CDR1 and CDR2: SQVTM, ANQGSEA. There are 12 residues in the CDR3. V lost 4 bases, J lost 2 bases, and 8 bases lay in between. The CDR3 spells CSVVADNTEAFF. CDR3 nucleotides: TGCAGCGTTGTCGCGGATAACACTGAAGCTTTCTTT.

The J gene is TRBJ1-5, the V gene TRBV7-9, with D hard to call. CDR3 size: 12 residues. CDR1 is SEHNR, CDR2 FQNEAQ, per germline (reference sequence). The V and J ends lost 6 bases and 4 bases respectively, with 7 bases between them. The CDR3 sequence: CASSSRNQPQHF. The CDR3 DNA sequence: TGTGCCAGCAGTAGTAGAAATCAGCCCCAGCATTTT.

The CDR3 bases are TGTGCCAGCAGTGAAGGGACAGGATTCAATTCACCCCTCCACTTT. Protein sequence: CASSEGTGFNSPLHF. The V gene is TRBV2, the J gene TRBJ1-6, with 7 bases fitting TRBD1. With 1 base clipped from V and 7 bases from J, the junction kept 4 bases outside the gene matches. The CDR3 spans 15 residues. Germline values: CDR1 SNHLY, CDR2 FYNNEI.

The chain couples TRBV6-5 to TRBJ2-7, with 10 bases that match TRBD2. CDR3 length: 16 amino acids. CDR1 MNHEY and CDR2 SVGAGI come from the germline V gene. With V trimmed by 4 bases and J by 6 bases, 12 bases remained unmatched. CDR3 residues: CASSSVGGLAVGEQYF. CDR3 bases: TGTGCCAGCAGTTCCGTCGGAGGACTAGCGGTAGGCGAGCAGTACTTC.

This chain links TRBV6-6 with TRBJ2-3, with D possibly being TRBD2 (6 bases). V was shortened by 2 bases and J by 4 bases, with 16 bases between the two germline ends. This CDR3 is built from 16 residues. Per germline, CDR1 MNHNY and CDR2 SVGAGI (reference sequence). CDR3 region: CASSYKNDGRSDTQYF. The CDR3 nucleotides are TGTGCCAGCAGTTACAAAAACGACGGGAGATCAGATACGCAGTATTTT.

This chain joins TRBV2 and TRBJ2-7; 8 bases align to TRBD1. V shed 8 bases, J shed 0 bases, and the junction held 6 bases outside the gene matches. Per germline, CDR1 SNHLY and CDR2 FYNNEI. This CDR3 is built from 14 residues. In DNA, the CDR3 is TGTGCCAGCGCTCGGACAGGGCGCTCCTACGAGCAGTACTTC. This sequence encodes CASARTGRSYEQYF.

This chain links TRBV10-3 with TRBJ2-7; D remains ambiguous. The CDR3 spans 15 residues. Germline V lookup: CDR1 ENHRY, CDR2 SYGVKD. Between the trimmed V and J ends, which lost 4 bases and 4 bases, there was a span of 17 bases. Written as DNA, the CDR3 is TGTGCCATCAGTGGTGGCCTCCTGACCCGTTACGAGCAGTACTTC. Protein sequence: CAISGGLLTRYEQYF.

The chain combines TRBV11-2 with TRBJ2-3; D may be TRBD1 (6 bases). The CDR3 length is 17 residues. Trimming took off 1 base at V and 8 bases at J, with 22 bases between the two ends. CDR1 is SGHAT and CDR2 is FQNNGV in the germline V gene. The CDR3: CASSLGTGTRSSPTQYF. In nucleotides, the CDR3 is TGTGCCAGCAGCTTAGGTACAGGGACACGGTCCTCACCTACGCAGTATTTT.

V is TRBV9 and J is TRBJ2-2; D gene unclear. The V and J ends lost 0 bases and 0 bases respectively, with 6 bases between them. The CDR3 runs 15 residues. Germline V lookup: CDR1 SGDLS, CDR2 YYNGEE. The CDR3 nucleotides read TGTGCCAGCAGCGTAGCCGCCCCGAACACCGGGGAGCTGTTTTTT. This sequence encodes CASSVAAPNTGELFF. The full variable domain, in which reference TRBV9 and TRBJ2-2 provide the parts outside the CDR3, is DSGVTQTPKHLITATGQRVTLRCSPRSGDLSVYWYQQSLDQGLQFLIQYYNGEERAKGNILERFSAQQFPDLHSELNLSSLELGDSALYFCASSVAAPNTGELFFGEGSRLTVL.

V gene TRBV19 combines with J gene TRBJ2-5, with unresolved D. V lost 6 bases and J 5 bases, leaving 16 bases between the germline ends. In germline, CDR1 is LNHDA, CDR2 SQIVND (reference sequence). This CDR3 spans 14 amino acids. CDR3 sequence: CASSPIPRGETQYF. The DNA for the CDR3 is TGTGCCAGTAGCCCCATACCCCGCGGCGAGACCCAGTACTTC.

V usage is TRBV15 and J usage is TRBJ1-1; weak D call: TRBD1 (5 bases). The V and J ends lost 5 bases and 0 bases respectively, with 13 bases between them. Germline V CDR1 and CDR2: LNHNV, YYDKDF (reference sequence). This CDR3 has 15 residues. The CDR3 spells CATSADRGMNTEAFF. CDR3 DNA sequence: TGTGCCACCAGCGCTGACAGAGGGATGAACACTGAAGCTTTCTTT.

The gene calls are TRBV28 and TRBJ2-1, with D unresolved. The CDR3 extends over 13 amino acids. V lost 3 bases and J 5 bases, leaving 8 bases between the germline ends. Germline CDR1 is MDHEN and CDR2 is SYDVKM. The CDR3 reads CASSFSADNEQFF. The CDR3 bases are TGTGCCAGCAGTTTCAGTGCAGACAATGAGCAGTTCTTC.

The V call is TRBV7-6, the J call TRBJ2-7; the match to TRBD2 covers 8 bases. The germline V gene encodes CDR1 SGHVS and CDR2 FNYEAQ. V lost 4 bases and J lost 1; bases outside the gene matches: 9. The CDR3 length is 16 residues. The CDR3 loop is CASSSRPGLASYEQYF. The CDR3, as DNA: TGTGCCAGCAGCTCTCGGCCCGGACTAGCTTCCTACGAGCAGTACTTC.

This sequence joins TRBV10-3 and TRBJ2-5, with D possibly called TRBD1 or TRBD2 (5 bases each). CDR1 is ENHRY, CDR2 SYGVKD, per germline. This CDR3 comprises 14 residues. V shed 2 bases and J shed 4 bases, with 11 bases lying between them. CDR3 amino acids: CAISEVGERETQYF. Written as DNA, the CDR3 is TGTGCCATCAGTGAGGTGGGGGAGAGAGAGACCCAGTACTTC.

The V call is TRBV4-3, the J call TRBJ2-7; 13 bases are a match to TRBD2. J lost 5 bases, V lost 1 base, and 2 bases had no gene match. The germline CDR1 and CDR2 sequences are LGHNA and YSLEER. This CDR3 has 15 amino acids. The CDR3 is CASSQGTSGSNEQYF. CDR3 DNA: TGCGCCAGCAGCCAAGGGACTAGCGGGAGCAACGAGCAGTACTTC.